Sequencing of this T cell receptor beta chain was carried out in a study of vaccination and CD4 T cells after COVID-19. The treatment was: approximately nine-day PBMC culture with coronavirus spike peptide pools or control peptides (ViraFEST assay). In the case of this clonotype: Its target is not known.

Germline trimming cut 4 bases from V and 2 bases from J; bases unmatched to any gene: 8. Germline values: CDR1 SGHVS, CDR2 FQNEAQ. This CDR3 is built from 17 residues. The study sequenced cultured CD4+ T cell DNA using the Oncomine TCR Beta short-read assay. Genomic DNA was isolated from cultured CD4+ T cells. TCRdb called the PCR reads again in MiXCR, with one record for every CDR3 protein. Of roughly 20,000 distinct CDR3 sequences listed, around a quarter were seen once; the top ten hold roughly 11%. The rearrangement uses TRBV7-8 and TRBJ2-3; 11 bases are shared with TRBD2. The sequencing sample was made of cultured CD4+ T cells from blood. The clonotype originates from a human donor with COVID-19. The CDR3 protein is CASSSRETSGATDTQYF. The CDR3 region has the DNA TGTGCCAGCAGCTCCAGAGAGACTAGCGGGGCCACAGATACGCAGTATTTT.